This T cell receptor (beta chain) was recorded in a study of cytomegalovirus exposure and HLA in healthy donors. Study overall: The same platform used for the approximately 700 first-cohort repertoires was also used for the 120 validation repertoires, as a later analysis reported. General study points: It was found in a later analysis that first-cohort TCR clusters tended to co-occur in the 100 to 150 validation repertoires.

The table came from immunoSEQ multiplex PCR; TCRdb's copy has only in-frame clones and leaves some out. This table has around 120,000 clones, around 89% appearing once. Separate from the roughly 700-subject first cohort, the roughly 110-subject validation cohort was the one that the donors belonged to. In germline, CDR1 is LNHDA, CDR2 SQIVND (reference sequence). CDR3 length: 15 residues. Between the trimmed V and J ends, which lost 2 bases and 0 bases, there was a span of 10 bases. Comment on this clone: Its specificity is not known.

Material for sequencing was PBMCs. The TCR was taken from a woman aged 18 to 35 in good health and CMV-seropositive. This chain connects TRBV19 to TRBJ2-5; perhaps TRBD1 as D (6 bases). CDR3 in DNA: TGTGCCAGTAGTATAACAGGGTTGTACCAAGAGACCCAGTACTTC. Residues: CASSITGLYQETQYF.